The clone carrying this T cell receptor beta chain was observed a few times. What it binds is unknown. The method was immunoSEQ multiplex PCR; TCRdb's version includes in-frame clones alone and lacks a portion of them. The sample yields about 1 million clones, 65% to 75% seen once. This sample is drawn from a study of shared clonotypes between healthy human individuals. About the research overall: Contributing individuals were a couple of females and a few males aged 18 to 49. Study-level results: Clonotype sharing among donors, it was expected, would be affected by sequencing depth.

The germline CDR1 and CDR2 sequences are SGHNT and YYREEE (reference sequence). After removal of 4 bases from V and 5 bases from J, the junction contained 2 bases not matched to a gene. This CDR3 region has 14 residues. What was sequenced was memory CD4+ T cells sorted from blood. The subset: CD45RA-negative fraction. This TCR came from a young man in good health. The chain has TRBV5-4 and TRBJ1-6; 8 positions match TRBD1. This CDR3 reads CASSRGQDNSPLHF. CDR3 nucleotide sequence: TGTGCCAGCAGCAGGGGACAGGATAATTCACCCCTCCACTTT.